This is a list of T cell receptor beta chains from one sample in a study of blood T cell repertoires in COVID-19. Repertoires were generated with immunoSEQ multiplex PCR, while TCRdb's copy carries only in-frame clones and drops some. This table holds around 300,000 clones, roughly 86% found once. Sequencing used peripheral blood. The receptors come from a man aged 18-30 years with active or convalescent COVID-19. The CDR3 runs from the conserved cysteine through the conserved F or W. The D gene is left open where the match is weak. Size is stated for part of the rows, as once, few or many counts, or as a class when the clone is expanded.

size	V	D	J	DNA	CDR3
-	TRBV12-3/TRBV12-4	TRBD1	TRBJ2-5	TGTGCCAGCAGTACCGGGACAGCGGTTATCCAGTACTTC	CASSTGTAVIQYF
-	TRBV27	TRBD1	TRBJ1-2	TGTGCCAGCAGTTTCCTCGGACAGGGCGTCTACACCTTC	CASSFLGQGVYTF
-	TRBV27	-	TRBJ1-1	TGTGCCAGCAGTTTATCGTCGGGGGTGAACACTGAAGCTTTCTTT	CASSLSSGVNTEAFF
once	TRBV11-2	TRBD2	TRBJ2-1	TGTGCCAGCAGCCCCGGGGGGAGCTCCTACAATGAGCAGTTCTTC	CASSPGGSSYNEQFF
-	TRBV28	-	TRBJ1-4	TGTGCCAGCAGTTACGGACAGCTTAATGAAAAACTGTTTTTT	CASSYGQLNEKLFF
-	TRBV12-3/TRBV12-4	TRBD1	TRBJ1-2	TGTGCCAGCACTACGACAGGGACCTATGGCTACACCTTC	CASTTTGTYGYTF
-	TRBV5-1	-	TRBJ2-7	TGCGCCAGCCGCAGGAGGGCTCACCACTACGAGCAGTACTTC	CASRRRAHHYEQYF
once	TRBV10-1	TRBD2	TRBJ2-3	TGCGCCAGCAGCGTCGAAAGCGGGGGGGCGGTTGCAGATACGCAGTATTTT	CASSVESGGAVADTQYF
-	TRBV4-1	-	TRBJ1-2	TGCGCCAGCAGCGGGACGGGGGGTGACTATGGCTACACCTTC	CASSGTGGDYGYTF
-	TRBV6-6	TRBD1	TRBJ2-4	TGTGCCACGGGACAGGGGAAAAACATTCAGTACTTC	CATGQGKNIQYF
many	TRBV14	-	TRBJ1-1	TGTGCCAGCAGTCTGAGCCCCCGAACTGAAGCTTTCTTT	CASSLSPRTEAFF
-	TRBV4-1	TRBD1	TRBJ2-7	TGCGCCAGCAGCCACATTCCGGGACAGGGCCCGGTCTTC	CASSHIPGQGPVF
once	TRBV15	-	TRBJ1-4	TGTGCCACCTTGATGAGACAGTTCGCCCCAGCTTGGAATGAAAAACTGTTTTTT	CATLMRQFAPAWNEKLFF
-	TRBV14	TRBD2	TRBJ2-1	TGTGCCAGCAGCCAAGATAACGGGGGGGCCGTCTTC	CASSQDNGGAVF
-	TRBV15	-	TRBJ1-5	TGTGCCACCAGCAGAGAACCCGCGAGTAGTGCGCCCCAGCATTTT	CATSREPASSAPQHF
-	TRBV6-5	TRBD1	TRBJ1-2	TGTGCCAGCAGGCGACAGGGGCGGAATGGCTACACCTTC	CASRRQGRNGYTF
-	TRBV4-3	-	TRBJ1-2	TGCGCCAGCAGCCAAGCGGGGGGCGGAGGCGGCTACACCTTC	CASSQAGGGGGYTF
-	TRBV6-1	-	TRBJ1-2	TGTGCCAGCAGTGAAGGGGCAGGGTTAAACTATGGCTACACCTTC	CASSEGAGLNYGYTF
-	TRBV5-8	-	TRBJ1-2	TGTGCCAGCAGCCAACCCCGACAAAGGACAGTATTT	CASSQPRQRTVF
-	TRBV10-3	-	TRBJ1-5	TGTGCCATCAGTGACTCGGGAGAATCTTATAGCAATCAGCCCCAGCATTTT	CAISDSGESYSNQPQHF
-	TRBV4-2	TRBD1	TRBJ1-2	TGTGCCAGCAGCCAGGAATTGACAGGGACCTATGGCTACACCTTC	CASSQELTGTYGYTF
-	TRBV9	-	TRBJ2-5	TGTGCCAGCAGCGCCAGGGGCCACCAAGAGACCCAGTACTTC	CASSARGHQETQYF
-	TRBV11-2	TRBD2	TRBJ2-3	TGTGCCAGCAGCTTCATCTATAGCGGGGGGGCAGATACGCAGTATTTT	CASSFIYSGGADTQYF
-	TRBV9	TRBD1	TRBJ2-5	TGTGCCAGCAGCTCAAGGACAGGGCCTTTTCGAGAGACCCAGTACTTC	CASSSRTGPFRETQYF
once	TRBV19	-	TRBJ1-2	TGTGCCAGTAGTGCGGGACGGAACTATGGCTACACCTTC	CASSAGRNYGYTF
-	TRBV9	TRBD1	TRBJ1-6	TGTGCCAGCAGCGTAGGCTGGGACAGGGGAGGTTCACCCCTCCACTTT	CASSVGWDRGGSPLHF
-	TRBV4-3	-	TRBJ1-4	TGCGCCAGCAGCTCCAAGGGAGGAACTAATGAAAAACTGTTTTTT	CASSSKGGTNEKLFF
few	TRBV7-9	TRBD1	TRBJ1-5	TGTGCCAGCAGCCCCACTACAGGGGATCAGCCCCAGCATTTT	CASSPTTGDQPQHF
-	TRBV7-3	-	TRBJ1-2	TGTGCCAGCAGCTTAAATCCCACGGACAGCCTCCGGTGGGGCTACACCTTC	CASSLNPTDSLRWGYTF